Described below is a single T cell receptor beta chain sequence and its context. As to treatment: randomized to nivolumab then ipilimumab (arm A) or the reverse (arm B). From thawed PBMCs, live CD3+CD8+ cells negative for CD19 and CD56 were sorted. The source of the sample is a study of sequential checkpoint blockade in melanoma. The wider study: Patients were randomized 1:1 to nivolumab-then-ipilimumab or ipilimumab-then-nivolumab first-line. Both treatment sequences were followed by maintenance nivolumab.

Sequencing was performed with immunoSEQ multiplex PCR; in TCRdb, only in-frame clones are kept and a portion is missing. The table records about 4,800 clones, 55% to 75% of them present only once. The sequencing here drew on CD8+ T cells sorted from blood (inferred from file names), taken from a patient given nivolumab and ipilimumab in sequence. The sequence derives from a human donor with melanoma.

The CDR3 coding sequence is TGTGCCAGCAGCCAAGATCAAGGTAGCGGCACAGATACGCAGTATTTT. Translated, it gives CASSQDQGSGTDTQYF. The V and J genes are TRBV4-2 and TRBJ2-3, with a weak D call TRBD2 (5 bases). Germline V CDR1 and CDR2: LGHNA, YNFKEQ. V lost 0 bases to trimming and J lost 1 base, with 11 bases between them. The CDR3 consists of 16 residues.